The 18 T cell receptor beta chains in this list originate from one sample, sequenced in a study of patients and donors after allogeneic stem cell transplantation. MiXCR was run by TCRdb on the RT-PCR reads, yielding one entry per CDR3 protein. The table records 20,000 or so distinct CDR3 sequences, about 30% of them present only once. The material sequenced was blood, either unsorted or a sorted T cell fraction (not recorded which). These TCRs come from a human donor who was either an allogeneic HSCT recipient or a stem cell or donor lymphocyte infusion donor (not recorded which). It is not recorded whose cells these are; they may come from a transplant donor.

The table lists this clonotype with a few counts. Here the CDR3 reads CASSSLTSVETQYF. The CDR3 DNA reads TGTGCCAGCAGTTCCTTGACTAGCGTGGAGACCCAGTACTTC. The chain combines TRBV12-3 or TRBV12-4 with TRBJ2-5, with 8 bases that match TRBD2. V gave up 4 bases and J gave up 5 bases; unmatched junction bases: 6. This CDR3 has 14 residues.

The genes are TRBV7-3 and TRBJ1-1; D unresolved. V lost 1 base to trimming and J lost 2 bases, with 5 bases between them. Per germline, CDR1 SGHTA and CDR2 FQGTGA. This CDR3 is 13 amino acids long. The CDR3, as DNA: TGTGCCAGCAGCTTAAATGTTAACACTGAAGCTTTCTTT. Protein: CASSLNVNTEAFF.

This clonotype occurred a few times. CDR3 nucleotide sequence: TGTGCCAGCGGACTGAGCTCCTATAATTCACCCCTCCACTTT. Its translation: CASGLSSYNSPLHF. The chain joins TRBV12-3 or TRBV12-4 to TRBJ1-6; D not resolved. This CDR3 comprises 14 residues. Trimming cost V 8 bases and J 0 bases, with 8 bases left between them.

This clonotype appeared a few times. V gene TRBV6-5 combines with J gene TRBJ2-3; D not certain. Looked up from germline, CDR1 is MNHEY and CDR2 is SVGAGI. Trimming cost V 0 bases and J 2 bases, with 6 bases left between them. The CDR3 covers 14 residues. The CDR3 region has the DNA TGTGCCAGCAGTTACTCGACACTCACAGATACGCAGTATTTT. Its protein is CASSYSTLTDTQYF.

In its sample, this clonotype was seen once. This sequence joins TRBV28 and TRBJ2-7; the D call may be TRBD1 or TRBD2 (5 bases each). The CDR3 loop spans 14 amino acids. CDR1 and CDR2 (germline): MDHEN, SYDVKM. Trimming took 5 bases from V and 7 from J, leaving 18 bases between them. CDR3 protein: CASSLFGTQREQYF. In nucleotides, the CDR3 is TGTGCCAGCAGTCTTTTTGGGACGCAAAGGGAGCAGTACTTC.

This chain uses TRBV24-1 with TRBJ1-2; maybe TRBD1 (5 bases). Germline CDR1 and CDR2: KGHDR and SFDVKD. The V end was cut by 2 bases, the J end by 6 bases, with 9 bases between. CDR3 length: 13 residues. CDR3 loop: CATSDYWGHGYTF. CDR3 sequence (DNA): TGTGCCACCAGTGATTACTGGGGCCATGGCTACACCTTC.

This clonotype was counted a few times. V and J are TRBV5-1 and TRBJ1-2; tentatively, D is TRBD1 (5 bases). This CDR3 is 18 amino acids long. Germline assignment: CDR1 SGHRS and CDR2 YFSETQ. Trimming took off 0 bases at V and 4 bases at J, with 22 bases between the two ends. The CDR3 DNA reads as TGCGCCAGCAGCTTGGGAGTTACCGGGGCCCATAGGGGCTATGGCTACACCTTC. Its protein product is CASSLGVTGAHRGYGYTF.

The V and J genes are TRBV9 and TRBJ1-3, with 8 bases that match TRBD1. CDR3 size: 16 residues. Germline V gene data show CDR1 as SGDLS and CDR2 as YYNGEE. Unmatched junction bases numbered 14, after V lost 0 bases and J lost 12 bases. Here the CDR3 reads CASSVATGQAAGDIYF. The CDR3, as DNA: TGTGCCAGCAGCGTAGCTACGGGACAGGCAGCAGGGGACATATATTTT. The entire variable domain, with the rest obtained from reference TRBV9 and TRBJ1-3, is as follows: DSGVTQTPKHLITATGQRVTLRCSPRSGDLSVYWYQQSLDQGLQFLIQYYNGEERAKGNILERFSAQQFPDLHSELNLSSLELGDSALYFCASSVATGQAAGDIYFGEGSWLTVV.

This clonotype has just a few counts. This chain links TRBV3-1 with TRBJ1-2; 7 bases line up with TRBD1. This CDR3 is 14 amino acids long. Trimming at V came to 4 bases and at J to 2 bases, leaving 4 bases not matched to a gene. Germline V CDR1 and CDR2: LGHDT, YNNKEL (reference sequence). CDR3 residues: CASSRTGGNYGYTF. The CDR3 DNA is TGTGCCAGCAGCCGGACAGGAGGAAACTATGGCTACACCTTC.

This rearrangement joins TRBV20-1 to TRBJ2-7, with D possibly TRBD1 on 6 matching bases. Germline assignment: CDR1 DFQATT and CDR2 SNEGSKA (reference sequence). Trimming stripped 0 bases from V and 6 bases from J, with 15 bases between. This CDR3 is 14 amino acids long. The CDR3, as DNA: TGCAGTGCTAGAGAATGGGGGCTTAAGGGCGAGCAGTACTTC. As protein: CSAREWGLKGEQYF.

V gene TRBV28 combines with J gene TRBJ2-3; D is undetermined. CDR1 MDHEN and CDR2 SYDVKM come from the germline V gene. The V and J ends lost 3 bases and 2 bases respectively, with 12 bases between them. The CDR3 contains 15 residues. The CDR3 here is CASSLRDTDTDTQYF. Here the CDR3 DNA reads TGTGCCAGCAGTTTGCGAGACACGGACACAGATACGCAGTATTTT.

This clonotype came up a few times. The chain is built from TRBV10-3 and TRBJ1-5; the D gene is possibly TRBD1 (5 bases). The germline gives CDR1 ENHRY, CDR2 SYGVKD. Trimming removed 4 bases at V and 5 bases at J, with 9 bases between. This CDR3 comprises 13 residues. In DNA, the CDR3 is TGTGCCATCAGTGCCAGGGTTTATCAGCCCCAGCATTTT. Residues: CAISARVYQPQHF.

The CDR3 protein is CASSHSSDTQYF. The CDR3 region has the DNA TGTGCCAGCAGCCATTCCTCAGATACGCAGTATTTT. The chain uses TRBV7-2 and TRBJ2-3; no definite D call. V lost 5 bases, J lost 4 bases, and 7 bases lay in between. The CDR3 runs to 12 residues. CDR1 and CDR2 from the germline V gene are SGHTA and FQGNSA. Looking up the rest from reference TRBV7-2 and TRBJ2-3 gives the full variable domain: GAGVSQSPSNKVTEKGKDVELRCDPISGHTALYWYRQSLGQGLEFLIYFQGNSAPDKSGLPSDRFSAERTGGSVSTLTIQRTQQEDSAVYLCASSHSSDTQYFGPGTRLTVL.

This chain connects TRBV12-3 or TRBV12-4 to TRBJ2-5, with TRBD2 matching over 8 bases. The CDR3 contains 16 residues. Trimming removed 5 bases from V and 0 bases from J; junction bases left unmatched: 8. CDR3 in DNA: TGTGCCAGCAGTACCTATAGCGGGGCGTACCAAGAGACCCAGTACTTC. This sequence encodes CASSTYSGAYQETQYF.

This clonotype qualifies as medium-sized. V is TRBV29-1 and J is TRBJ1-1; D unclear. Germline CDR1 SQVTM, CDR2 ANQGSEA. Trimming removed 2 bases from V and 0 bases from J, with 1 base in between. This CDR3 region has 11 residues. The CDR3 region is CSVELNTEAFF. The CDR3 region has the DNA TGCAGCGTTGAACTGAACACTGAAGCTTTCTTT.

This clonotype has only a few counts. The chain uses TRBV6-5 and TRBJ2-1; no clear D. Trimming left V 5 bases short and J 9 bases short, with 20 bases between. The CDR3 covers 15 residues. Germline CDR1 and CDR2: MNHEY and SVGAGI. The CDR3 region has the DNA TGTGCCAGCAGTCCTGTAGAGAGTCCTCCCGGTGAGCAGTTCTTC. Translation gives CASSPVESPPGEQFF.

This clonotype has only a few counts. The chain combines TRBV12-3 or TRBV12-4 with TRBJ2-1, with 7 bases that match TRBD1. V lost 5 bases, J lost 12 bases, and 4 bases stayed unmatched. The CDR3 length is 11 residues. CDR3 in DNA: TGTGCCAGCAGTACGACAGGGAGGCAGTTCTTC. This codes for CASSTTGRQFF.

The gene calls are TRBV5-5 and TRBJ1-2; 7 bases align to TRBD1. Looked up from germline, CDR1 is SGHKS and CDR2 is YYEKEE (reference sequence). This CDR3 is 15 amino acids long. The ends lost 2 bases at V and 6 bases at J; junction bases unmatched: 10. CDR3 nucleotides: TGTGCCAGCAGCTTCCCACTACAGGGGCGAGATGGCTACACCTTC. It encodes CASSFPLQGRDGYTF. Combining the CDR3 with reference TRBV5-5 and TRBJ1-2 gives the whole variable domain DAGVTQSPTHLIKTRGQQVTLRCSPISGHKSVSWYQQVLGQGPQFIFQYYEKEERGRGNFPDRFSARQFPNYSSELNVNALLLGDSALYLCASSFPLQGRDGYTFGSGTRLTVV.